This T cell receptor beta chain was observed in a study of T cell repertoires in cytomegalovirus infection. Study at large: Evidence of both CMV infection and a matching HLA type came from public TCR beta signatures.

TCRdb reprocessed the reads via MiXCR and lists one record per CDR3 protein. Of about 27,000 distinct CDR3 sequences listed, about 20% are singletons. Overall study findings and caveats: Dominating the ex vivo response were HLA-C-restricted CMV-specific TCR beta clonotypes.

In regard to this clonotype: Antigen: not known.

CDR1 is SGHAT and CDR2 is FQNNGV in the germline V gene. The CDR3 length is 14 residues. Germline trimming cut 5 bases from V and 4 bases from J; bases unmatched to any gene: 4. The chain combines TRBV11-2 with TRBJ2-7; 11 bases match TRBD1. This clonotype was sampled from a human donor in good health (CMV status not recorded). Some clones in this sample may be carry-over from other donors' samples. The sample in question was CD8+ T cells from cultured PBMCs, obtained from culture after CMV antigen stimulation. This CDR3 is CASSQGTGGYEQYF. The CDR3 nucleotides are TGTGCCAGCAGCCAGGGGACAGGGGGTTACGAGCAGTACTTC. Together with reference TRBV11-2 and TRBJ2-7, the CDR3 gives the full variable domain: EAGVAQSPRYKIIEKRQSVAFWCNPISGHATLYWYQQILGQGPKLLIQFQNNGVVDDSQLPKDRFSAERLKGVDSTLKIQPAKLEDSAVYLCASSQGTGGYEQYFGPGTRLTVT.